Listed below are T cell receptor beta chains from one sample, sequenced in a study of control samples from healthy donors and cancer patients. Sequencing was performed with immunoSEQ multiplex PCR; in TCRdb, only in-frame clones are kept and a portion is missing. The sample comprises approximately 140,000 clones, around nine tenths of which are singletons, and around 7.6% rests with the top ten. Sequencing used PBMCs. These TCRs come from a man in his forties or fifties with head and neck cancer. CDR3s include the opening cysteine and the closing phenylalanine or tryptophan. Each record gives: V gene, J gene, D gene, clone size, CDR3 protein, CDR3 DNA. A D gene is named only where the DNA matches it firmly. Only part of the rows carry a size: once, few, many, or a class if the clone is expanded.

v_call: TRBV5-1; j_call: TRBJ1-6; d_call: NA; clone_size: NA; cdr3_aa: CASSLPGTGGSPLHF; cdr3_nt: TGCGCCAGCAGCTTACCGGGTACCGGGGGTTCACCCCTCCACTTT
v_call: TRBV10-2; j_call: TRBJ2-1; d_call: NA; clone_size: NA; cdr3_aa: CASSELDNEQFF; cdr3_nt: TGCGCCAGCAGTGAACTGGACAATGAGCAGTTCTTC
v_call: TRBV9; j_call: TRBJ2-2; d_call: TRBD1; clone_size: NA; cdr3_aa: CASSTGQDNTGELFF; cdr3_nt: TGTGCCAGCAGTACAGGACAGGACAACACCGGGGAGCTGTTTTTT
v_call: TRBV11-2; j_call: TRBJ2-1; d_call: NA; clone_size: NA; cdr3_aa: CASSLATTHEQFF; cdr3_nt: TGTGCCAGCAGCTTAGCGACGACACATGAGCAGTTCTTC
v_call: TRBV27; j_call: TRBJ2-1; d_call: NA; clone_size: NA; cdr3_aa: CASSRWGVSSYNEQFF; cdr3_nt: TGTGCCAGCAGTAGGTGGGGAGTCAGCTCCTACAATGAGCAGTTCTTC
v_call: TRBV5-1; j_call: TRBJ2-5; d_call: NA; clone_size: NA; cdr3_aa: CASSLEDRYQETQYF; cdr3_nt: TGCGCCAGCAGCTTGGAAGACCGATATCAAGAGACCCAGTACTTC
v_call: TRBV19; j_call: TRBJ1-2; d_call: NA; clone_size: NA; cdr3_aa: CASSLDSPFNYGYTF; cdr3_nt: TGTGCCAGTAGTCTGGACAGTCCCTTTAACTATGGCTACACCTTC
v_call: TRBV27; j_call: TRBJ2-7; d_call: TRBD2; clone_size: NA; cdr3_aa: CASSLSTSGSSSYEQYF; cdr3_nt: TGTGCCAGCAGTTTATCGACGAGCGGGAGCAGCTCCTACGAGCAGTACTTC
v_call: TRBV24-1; j_call: TRBJ2-5; d_call: NA; clone_size: NA; cdr3_aa: CATSDRAVQETQYF; cdr3_nt: TGTGCCACCAGTGACCGAGCGGTACAAGAGACCCAGTACTTC
v_call: TRBV9; j_call: TRBJ2-7; d_call: NA; clone_size: NA; cdr3_aa: CASSVAEGDPEQYF; cdr3_nt: TGTGCCAGCAGCGTAGCTGAGGGGGATCCCGAGCAGTACTTC
v_call: TRBV19; j_call: TRBJ1-2; d_call: TRBD1; clone_size: NA; cdr3_aa: CASTLTPATGGYGYTF; cdr3_nt: TGTGCCAGTACCTTAACCCCCGCGACAGGGGGGTATGGCTACACCTTC
v_call: TRBV18; j_call: TRBJ2-3; d_call: NA; clone_size: once; cdr3_aa: CASSPWGLPSTDTQYF; cdr3_nt: TGTGCCAGCTCACCCTGGGGTCTCCCTAGCACAGATACGCAGTATTTT
v_call: TRBV11-3; j_call: TRBJ2-1; d_call: NA; clone_size: NA; cdr3_aa: CASSLPGSSYNEQFF; cdr3_nt: TGTGCCAGCAGCCTCCCAGGGAGCTCCTACAATGAGCAGTTCTTC
v_call: TRBV5-8; j_call: TRBJ2-3; d_call: TRBD1; clone_size: NA; cdr3_aa: CASSLGTGIHTQYF; cdr3_nt: TGTGCCAGCAGCTTGGGGACAGGGATCCATACGCAGTATTTT
v_call: TRBV5-1; j_call: TRBJ1-3; d_call: TRBD1; clone_size: NA; cdr3_aa: CASSPLRQGSGNTIYF; cdr3_nt: TGCGCCAGCAGCCCCCTCAGACAGGGTTCGGGAAACACCATATATTTT
v_call: TRBV7-9; j_call: TRBJ2-1; d_call: NA; clone_size: NA; cdr3_aa: CASSFDIYNEQFF; cdr3_nt: TGTGCCAGCAGCTTCGACATTTACAATGAGCAGTTCTTC
v_call: TRBV10-1; j_call: TRBJ2-7; d_call: NA; clone_size: NA; cdr3_aa: CASSEAGRREQYF; cdr3_nt: TGCGCCAGCAGTGAGGCAGGACGTCGGGAGCAGTACTTC
v_call: TRBV30; j_call: TRBJ2-1; d_call: TRBD2; clone_size: NA; cdr3_aa: CAWNDGLAGGNEQFF; cdr3_nt: TGTGCCTGGAATGACGGACTAGCGGGGGGAAATGAGCAGTTCTTC
v_call: TRBV10-1; j_call: TRBJ2-1; d_call: TRBD1; clone_size: NA; cdr3_aa: CASSDGTGGTEQFF; cdr3_nt: TGCGCCAGCAGTGATGGGACAGGGGGCACTGAGCAGTTCTTC
v_call: TRBV4-2; j_call: TRBJ2-2; d_call: TRBD1; clone_size: NA; cdr3_aa: CASSQGDRGLRELFF; cdr3_nt: TGTGCCAGCAGCCAAGGGGACAGGGGGCTCCGGGAGCTGTTTTTT
v_call: TRBV27; j_call: TRBJ1-2; d_call: TRBD1; clone_size: NA; cdr3_aa: CASSSRTGAIYGYTF; cdr3_nt: TGTGCCAGCAGTTCCCGAACAGGGGCCATCTATGGCTACACCTTC
v_call: TRBV28; j_call: TRBJ1-4; d_call: TRBD1; clone_size: NA; cdr3_aa: CASSLVGTEGEKLFF; cdr3_nt: TGTGCCAGCAGTTTAGTCGGGACAGAGGGTGAAAAACTGTTTTTT
v_call: TRBV11-2; j_call: TRBJ1-1; d_call: NA; clone_size: once; cdr3_aa: CASSLIGAGEVQTEAFF; cdr3_nt: TGTGCCAGCAGCTTAATTGGGGCAGGGGAGGTTCAAACTGAAGCTTTCTTT
v_call: TRBV2; j_call: TRBJ2-7; d_call: TRBD1; clone_size: NA; cdr3_aa: CASSPGQGSEQYF; cdr3_nt: TGTGCCAGCAGTCCGGGACAGGGTTCCGAGCAGTACTTC
v_call: TRBV5-5; j_call: TRBJ2-3; d_call: NA; clone_size: NA; cdr3_aa: CASSPLGLDTQYF; cdr3_nt: TGTGCCAGCAGCCCTCTGGGGTTAGATACGCAGTATTTT
v_call: TRBV11-2; j_call: TRBJ2-3; d_call: NA; clone_size: NA; cdr3_aa: CATRATDTQYF; cdr3_nt: TGTGCCACCCGGGCGACAGATACGCAGTATTTT
v_call: TRBV19; j_call: TRBJ1-2; d_call: TRBD1; clone_size: NA; cdr3_aa: CASSNPGTGTSMSYTF; cdr3_nt: TGTGCCAGTAGTAACCCCGGGACAGGGACCAGCATGAGCTACACCTTC
v_call: TRBV7-7; j_call: TRBJ2-1; d_call: NA; clone_size: NA; cdr3_aa: CASSPHPSSYNEQFF; cdr3_nt: TGTGCCAGCAGCCCGCACCCGAGCTCCTACAATGAGCAGTTCTTC
v_call: TRBV6-6; j_call: TRBJ1-5; d_call: NA; clone_size: NA; cdr3_aa: CASSRTEFNQPQHF; cdr3_nt: TGTGCCAGCAGTAGGACAGAGTTCAATCAGCCCCAGCATTTT
v_call: TRBV12-3/TRBV12-4; j_call: TRBJ2-1; d_call: NA; clone_size: NA; cdr3_aa: CASSFSNEQFF; cdr3_nt: TGTGCCAGCAGTTTTTCCAATGAGCAGTTCTTC
v_call: TRBV7-2; j_call: TRBJ2-5; d_call: TRBD2; clone_size: NA; cdr3_aa: CASSLGRRRGETQYF; cdr3_nt: TGTGCCAGCAGCTTAGGGCGCAGGCGGGGGGAGACCCAGTACTTC
v_call: TRBV9; j_call: TRBJ2-7; d_call: TRBD1; clone_size: NA; cdr3_aa: CASSPTGKTFGYEQYF; cdr3_nt: TGTGCCAGCAGCCCGACAGGGAAGACCTTCGGCTACGAGCAGTACTTC
v_call: TRBV9; j_call: TRBJ1-1; d_call: NA; clone_size: NA; cdr3_aa: CASSVAGWATEAFF; cdr3_nt: TGTGCCAGCAGCGTAGCCGGGTGGGCCACTGAAGCTTTCTTT
v_call: TRBV10-3; j_call: TRBJ1-2; d_call: NA; clone_size: NA; cdr3_aa: CAISESRFYGYTF; cdr3_nt: TGTGCCATCAGTGAGTCGAGGTTTTATGGCTACACCTTC
v_call: TRBV28; j_call: TRBJ2-1; d_call: NA; clone_size: NA; cdr3_aa: CASSFGRRGNEQFF; cdr3_nt: TGTGCCAGCAGTTTCGGCAGGAGGGGTAATGAGCAGTTCTTC
v_call: TRBV18; j_call: TRBJ2-7; d_call: NA; clone_size: NA; cdr3_aa: CASSPGLAYEQYF; cdr3_nt: TGTGCCAGCTCACCAGGGCTAGCCTACGAGCAGTACTTC
v_call: TRBV3-1/TRBV3-2; j_call: TRBJ2-4; d_call: NA; clone_size: NA; cdr3_aa: CASSSDSVKNIQYF; cdr3_nt: TGTGCCAGCAGTTCGGACAGTGTCAAAAACATTCAGTACTTC
v_call: TRBV7-3; j_call: TRBJ2-2; d_call: NA; clone_size: once; cdr3_aa: CASSSKPGTGELFF; cdr3_nt: TGTGCCAGCAGTTCTAAGCCTGGAACCGGGGAGCTGTTTTTT
v_call: TRBV5-6; j_call: TRBJ2-2; d_call: NA; clone_size: NA; cdr3_aa: CASSLELALGELFF; cdr3_nt: TGTGCCAGCAGCTTGGAACTTGCCCTCGGGGAGCTGTTTTTT
v_call: TRBV3-1/TRBV3-2; j_call: TRBJ1-4; d_call: NA; clone_size: once; cdr3_aa: CASSQAGDGEKLFF; cdr3_nt: TGTGCCAGCAGCCAGGCAGGGGATGGGGAAAAACTGTTTTTT
v_call: TRBV28; j_call: TRBJ2-1; d_call: TRBD1; clone_size: NA; cdr3_aa: CASSKGQGTYNEQFF; cdr3_nt: TGTGCCAGCAGCAAAGGACAGGGGACCTACAATGAGCAGTTCTTC
v_call: TRBV30; j_call: TRBJ2-3; d_call: TRBD2; clone_size: NA; cdr3_aa: CAWSAAGADTQYF; cdr3_nt: TGTGCCTGGAGTGCAGCGGGGGCAGATACGCAGTATTTT
v_call: TRBV5-4; j_call: TRBJ2-4; d_call: TRBD1; clone_size: NA; cdr3_aa: CASSLNRGAVNIQYF; cdr3_nt: TGTGCCAGCAGCCTAAACAGGGGGGCGGTGAACATTCAGTACTTC
v_call: TRBV7-2; j_call: TRBJ2-7; d_call: NA; clone_size: NA; cdr3_aa: CASTRPGYEQYF; cdr3_nt: TGTGCCAGCACTAGGCCGGGCTACGAGCAGTACTTC
v_call: TRBV12-3/TRBV12-4; j_call: TRBJ2-7; d_call: NA; clone_size: once; cdr3_aa: CASSPSTGEQYF; cdr3_nt: TGTGCCAGCAGCCCTTCTACGGGCGAGCAGTACTTC
v_call: TRBV7-6; j_call: TRBJ2-1; d_call: TRBD2; clone_size: NA; cdr3_aa: CASSPERGLYIAEQFF; cdr3_nt: TGTGCCAGCAGCCCCGAGCGGGGTCTCTACATAGCAGAGCAGTTCTTC
v_call: TRBV28; j_call: TRBJ2-3; d_call: NA; clone_size: NA; cdr3_aa: CASSLGGTDTQYF; cdr3_nt: TGTGCCAGCAGCCTCGGGGGAACAGATACGCAGTATTTT
v_call: TRBV7-9; j_call: TRBJ1-4; d_call: TRBD1; clone_size: NA; cdr3_aa: CASSKGQGPNEKLFF; cdr3_nt: TGTGCCAGCAGCAAGGGACAGGGCCCTAATGAAAAACTGTTTTTT
v_call: TRBV27; j_call: TRBJ2-1; d_call: TRBD1; clone_size: once; cdr3_aa: CASSFSTTGYRGREQFF; cdr3_nt: TGTGCCAGCAGTTTTTCTACGACAGGGTATCGAGGTCGGGAGCAGTTCTTC
v_call: TRBV10-2; j_call: TRBJ2-1; d_call: NA; clone_size: NA; cdr3_aa: CASSDDGDNEQFF; cdr3_nt: TGCGCCAGCAGTGATGATGGGGACAATGAGCAGTTCTTC
v_call: TRBV30; j_call: TRBJ1-5; d_call: NA; clone_size: few; cdr3_aa: CAWSGGRGHQPQHF; cdr3_nt: TGTGCCTGGAGCGGGGGTCGTGGTCATCAGCCCCAGCATTTT
v_call: TRBV7-2; j_call: TRBJ2-1; d_call: TRBD2; clone_size: few; cdr3_aa: CASSLTSGPYNEQFF; cdr3_nt: TGTGCCAGCAGCTTGACTAGCGGACCCTACAATGAGCAGTTCTTC